The clone carrying this TCR beta chain was found many times. Researchers barred patients who had uncontrolled infection, other autoimmune disease, pregnancy or lactation. This CDR3 comprises 14 residues. V was clipped by 5 bases and J by 1 base, with 11 bases between them. Germline V CDR1 and CDR2: SEHNR, FQNEAQ (reference sequence). The entry originates in a study of T cells in Graves' hyperthyroidism and ophthalmopathy. Template material for amplifying TCR beta CDR3 regions consisted of RNA transcripts. Using the HTBI primer set, a first-round RT-PCR was run on the TCR CDR3. TCRdb passed the multiplex PCR reads through MiXCR, listing each CDR3 protein once. The sample contains hundreds of thousands of distinct CDR3 sequences, approximately 15% of which appear only once.

The material sequenced was blood. This sequence was found in a woman in her forties or fifties with Graves' ophthalmopathy. The chain recombines TRBV7-9 with TRBJ1-2; tentatively, D is TRBD1 (5 bases). DNA for the CDR3: TGTGCCAGCAGCATGGGACTCCTTAACTATGGCTACACCTTC. Its translation is CASSMGLLNYGYTF.